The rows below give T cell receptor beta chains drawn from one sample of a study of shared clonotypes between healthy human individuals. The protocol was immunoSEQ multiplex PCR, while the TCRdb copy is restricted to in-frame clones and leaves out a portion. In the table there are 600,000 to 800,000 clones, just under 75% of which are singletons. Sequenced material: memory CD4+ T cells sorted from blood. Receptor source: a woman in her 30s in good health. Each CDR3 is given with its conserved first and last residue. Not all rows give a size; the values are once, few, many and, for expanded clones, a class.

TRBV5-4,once,CASSFFGTSGTDTQYF
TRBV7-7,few,CASSVGDGAEKLFF
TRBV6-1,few,CATQVEAFF
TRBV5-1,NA,CASSSDGDTQYF
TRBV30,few,CAWSVQWQNSGELFF
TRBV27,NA,CASSSPRRTNQETQYF
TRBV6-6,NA,CASSSRDRDPGEAFF
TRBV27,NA,CASSPEPNYGYTF
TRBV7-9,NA,CASTPSALGEQYF
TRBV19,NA,CASSIGASWGTGELFF
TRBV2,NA,CASRNDRFGMNTEAFF
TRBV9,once,CASSPRDRIMAEAFF
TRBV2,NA,CASIPGLAGGYQETQYF
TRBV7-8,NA,CASSLIAGANTGELFF
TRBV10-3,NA,CAISSGIMANEQFF
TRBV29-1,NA,CSVAPVNEQFF
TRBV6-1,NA,CASSEAYGTSGAYNEQFF
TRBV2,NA,CASSELLAATRPRFF
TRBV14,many,CASSQAGMNTEAFF
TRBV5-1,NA,CASSPATGASYEQYF
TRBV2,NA,CASSEASPGDGYTF
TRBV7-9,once,CASSLRGLRGYTF
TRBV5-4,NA,CASSLQGISGANVLTF
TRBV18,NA,CASSPPGVGSGIYNEQFF
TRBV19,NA,CASSIEQGNQPQHF
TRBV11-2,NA,CASSLSIVPGGGIGAEAFF
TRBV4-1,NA,CASSSFSYGYTF
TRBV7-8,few,CASSLAENYGYTF